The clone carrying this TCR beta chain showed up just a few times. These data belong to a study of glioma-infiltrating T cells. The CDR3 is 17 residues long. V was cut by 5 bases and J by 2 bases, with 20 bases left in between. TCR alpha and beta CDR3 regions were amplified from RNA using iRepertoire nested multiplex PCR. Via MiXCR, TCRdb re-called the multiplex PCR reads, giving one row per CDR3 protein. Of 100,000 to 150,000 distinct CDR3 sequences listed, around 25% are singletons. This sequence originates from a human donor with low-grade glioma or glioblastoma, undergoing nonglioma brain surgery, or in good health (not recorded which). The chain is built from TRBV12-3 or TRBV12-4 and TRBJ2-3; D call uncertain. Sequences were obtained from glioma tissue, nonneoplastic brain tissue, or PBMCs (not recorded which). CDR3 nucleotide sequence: TGTGCCAGCAGTCTAAGGGCCGCAGGAACCTTCACAGATACGCAGTATTTT. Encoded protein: CASSLRAAGTFTDTQYF.